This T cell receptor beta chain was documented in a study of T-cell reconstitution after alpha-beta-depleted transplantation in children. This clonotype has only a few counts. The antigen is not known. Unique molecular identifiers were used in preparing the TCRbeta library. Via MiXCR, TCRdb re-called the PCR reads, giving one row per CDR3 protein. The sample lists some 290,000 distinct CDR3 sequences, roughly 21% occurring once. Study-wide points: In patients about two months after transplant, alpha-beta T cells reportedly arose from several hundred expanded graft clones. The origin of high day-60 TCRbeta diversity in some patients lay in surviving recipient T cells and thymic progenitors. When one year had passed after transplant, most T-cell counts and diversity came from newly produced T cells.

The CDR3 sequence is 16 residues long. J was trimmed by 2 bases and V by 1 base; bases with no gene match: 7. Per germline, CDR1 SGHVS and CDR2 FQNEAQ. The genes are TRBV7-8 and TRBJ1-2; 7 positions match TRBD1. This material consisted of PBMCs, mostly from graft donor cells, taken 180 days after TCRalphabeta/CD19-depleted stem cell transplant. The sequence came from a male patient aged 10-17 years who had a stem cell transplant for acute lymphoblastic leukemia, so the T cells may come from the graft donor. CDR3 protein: CASSLGGQGDNYGYTF. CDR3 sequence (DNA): TGTGCCAGCAGCTTAGGCGGTCAGGGGGACAACTATGGCTACACCTTC.